A selection of T cell receptor beta chains follows, all from one sample in a study of Ad26.COV2.S vaccination and SARS-CoV-2 variants. Using immunoSEQ multiplex PCR, the repertoire was profiled, and TCRdb retains in-frame clones only, with some absent. This table holds some 480,000 clones, roughly nine tenths found once. The sample in question was peripheral blood, obtained in a trial of Ad26.COV2.S vaccine versus placebo. The receptors were gathered from a person between 18 and 59 years old who received the Ad26.COV2.S COVID-19 vaccine or a placebo. CDR3s include the opening cysteine and the closing phenylalanine or tryptophan. A D gene is named only where the DNA matches it firmly. Expanded clones get a size class; other rows say once, few or many, or leave the size out.

d_gene	v_gene	j_gene	abundance	CDR3aa	CDR3nt
NA	TRBV20-1	TRBJ2-3	NA	CSATITDTQYF	TGCAGTGCTACCATAACAGATACGCAGTATTTT
NA	TRBV7-2	TRBJ1-4	NA	CASSLVVGRNEKLFF	TGTGCCAGCAGCTTAGTTGTCGGAAGGAATGAAAAACTGTTTTTT
NA	TRBV28	TRBJ2-3	NA	CASRASGWADTQYF	TGTGCCAGTCGAGCCAGCGGGTGGGCAGATACGCAGTATTTT
NA	TRBV4-3	TRBJ1-1	NA	CASSPTQGAAEAFF	TGCGCCAGCAGCCCAACACAGGGTGCTGCTGAAGCTTTCTTT
NA	TRBV5-6	TRBJ1-2	once	CASSLDGGTNYGYTF	TGTGCCAGCAGCTTGGACGGGGGAACTAACTATGGCTACACCTTC
TRBD1	TRBV10-3	TRBJ2-5	NA	CATGQAQETQYF	TGTGCCACCGGACAGGCCCAAGAGACCCAGTACTTC
TRBD1	TRBV7-9	TRBJ1-2	NA	CASSQTGDYGYTF	TGTGCCAGCAGCCAAACAGGGGACTATGGCTACACCTTC
NA	TRBV7-8	TRBJ2-1	NA	CASSLGDEQFF	TGTGCCAGCAGCTTAGGGGATGAGCAGTTCTTC
NA	TRBV27	TRBJ1-5	once	CASRGRGQPQHF	TGTGCCAGCAGGGGACGGGGTCAGCCCCAGCATTTT
TRBD1	TRBV28	TRBJ2-5	NA	CASSLGTGGHQETQYF	TGTGCCAGCAGTTTAGGGACAGGGGGACATCAAGAGACCCAGTACTTC
NA	TRBV3-1/TRBV3-2	TRBJ1-3	NA	CASSTGRSSGNTIYF	TGTGCCAGCAGCACAGGGAGGAGTTCTGGAAACACCATATATTTT
TRBD1	TRBV12-3/TRBV12-4	TRBJ1-5	NA	CASSGTGVQPQHF	TGTGCCAGCAGCGGGACAGGGGTTCAGCCCCAGCATTTT
TRBD1	TRBV6-2/TRBV6-3	TRBJ1-5	NA	CASSYLMGQADNQPQHF	TGTGCCAGCAGTTACCTTATGGGACAGGCCGACAATCAGCCCCAGCATTTT
NA	TRBV14	TRBJ2-5	NA	CASSQSMSGSQYF	TGTGCCAGCAGCCAGTCCATGTCTGGAAGCCAGTACTTC
TRBD2	TRBV2	TRBJ2-1	once	CASSARLAGGLDEQFF	TGTGCCAGCAGTGCCAGACTAGCGGGAGGTCTAGATGAGCAGTTCTTC
NA	TRBV9	TRBJ1-4	NA	CASSEPGPNEKLFF	TGTGCCAGCAGCGAGCCGGGCCCTAATGAAAAACTGTTTTTT
TRBD2	TRBV7-2	TRBJ2-5	NA	CASSFRGLAGGIRQETQYF	TGTGCCAGCAGCTTTAGAGGACTAGCGGGAGGGATTAGACAAGAGACCCAGTACTTC
TRBD2	TRBV2	TRBJ2-2	NA	CASSVAGATGTGELFF	TGTGCCAGCTCGGTAGCGGGAGCCACCGGCACCGGGGAGCTGTTTTTT
NA	TRBV13	TRBJ1-5	NA	CASSSQGNQPQHF	TGTGCCAGCAGTTCCCAGGGGAATCAGCCCCAGCATTTT
TRBD2	TRBV30	TRBJ2-7	NA	CAWNEGEGTRIYEQYF	TGTGCCTGGAATGAGGGGGAGGGGACTAGAATTTACGAGCAGTACTTC
TRBD2	TRBV9	TRBJ2-2	NA	CASSVGDSGRFGELFF	TGTGCCAGCAGCGTAGGTGATAGCGGGAGGTTCGGGGAGCTGTTTTTT
NA	TRBV28	TRBJ2-7	NA	CASSSGSSEQYF	TGTGCCAGCAGTTCGGGAAGTAGCGAGCAGTACTTC
TRBD2	TRBV6-4	TRBJ2-2	NA	CASSPLAGGNTGELFF	TGTGCCAGCAGTCCCCTAGCGGGAGGGAACACCGGGGAGCTGTTTTTT
TRBD2	TRBV28	TRBJ2-7	NA	CASFGLAGAEQYF	TGTGCCAGCTTTGGACTAGCGGGAGCCGAGCAGTACTTC
TRBD1	TRBV5-1	TRBJ1-2	few	CASAQGGNYGYTF	TGCGCCAGCGCCCAGGGGGGGAACTATGGCTACACCTTC
TRBD1	TRBV9	TRBJ2-2	NA	CASSGQGLTGELFF	TGTGCCAGCTCAGGACAGGGTTTAACCGGGGAGCTGTTTTTT
TRBD1	TRBV5-6	TRBJ1-1	NA	CASSLWGQARISAFF	TGTGCCAGCAGCTTGTGGGGACAGGCTCGAATTTCGGCTTTCTTT
TRBD2	TRBV5-4	TRBJ2-7	NA	CASSLVGGPQEQYF	TGTGCCAGCAGCTTGGTGGGAGGGCCCCAAGAGCAGTACTTC
TRBD1	TRBV3-1/TRBV3-2	TRBJ2-6	NA	CASSALRGQEAPGANVLTF	TGTGCCAGCAGCGCCCTCAGGGGACAGGAGGCCCCTGGGGCCAACGTCCTGACTTTC
NA	TRBV19	TRBJ1-1	NA	CASNTIRTSEAFF	TGTGCCAGTAACACAATTAGGACCTCTGAAGCTTTCTTT
NA	TRBV5-4	TRBJ2-2	once	CASSFRVAGFTGELFF	TGTGCCAGCAGCTTTAGAGTGGCAGGGTTTACCGGGGAGCTGTTTTTT
NA	TRBV5-1	TRBJ2-1	NA	CASSFSMNEQFF	TGCGCCAGCAGCTTTAGTATGAATGAGCAGTTCTTC
TRBD1	TRBV2	TRBJ1-6	NA	CASSRTGGLNNSPLHF	TGTGCCAGCAGTAGGACAGGGGGCCTAAATAATTCACCCCTCCACTTT
TRBD2	TRBV28	TRBJ2-1	NA	CASSFALLAGAYNEQFF	TGTGCCAGCAGTTTCGCCTTGCTAGCGGGAGCTTACAATGAGCAGTTCTTC
TRBD1	TRBV7-8	TRBJ2-7	NA	CASSLGESGTGTYEQYF	TGTGCCAGCAGTCTAGGGGAGTCCGGGACAGGTACCTACGAGCAGTACTTC
NA	TRBV7-9	TRBJ1-1	NA	CASSSPSGHPNTEAFF	TGTGCCAGCAGCTCACCCTCGGGACACCCGAACACTGAAGCTTTCTTT
NA	TRBV11-3	TRBJ1-1	NA	CASSLERSTEAFF	TGTGCCAGCAGCTTAGAACGGAGCACTGAAGCTTTCTTT